Listed below are T cell receptor beta chains from one sample, sequenced in a study of T cells in localized non-small cell lung cancer. Some clones are missing from TCRdb's copy, which holds only in-frame ones; the method was immunoSEQ multiplex PCR. Of tens of thousands of clones in the sample, approximately 90% were seen once. Sequencing was performed on peripheral blood, taken before any cancer treatment. The receptors here all came from a female donor over 55 with stage I lung adenocarcinoma. The CDR3 runs from the conserved cysteine through the conserved F or W. Each record gives: J gene, clone size, V gene, D gene, CDR3 protein, CDR3 DNA. A D gene is named only where the DNA matches it firmly. Clone size, where shown, is once, few, many, or a class for clones that have expanded.

>TRBJ2-5|.|TRBV16|TRBD1
CASSQLDRGRETQYF
TGTGCCAGCAGCCAATTGGACAGGGGCCGGGAGACCCAGTACTTC
>TRBJ2-1|.|TRBV5-1|.
CASSLRSRSSYNEQFF
TGCGCCAGCAGCTTACGTTCGCGGTCCTCCTACAATGAGCAGTTCTTC
>TRBJ2-5|.|TRBV2|.
CASTEGALSSETQYF
TGTGCCAGCACAGAGGGTGCCCTCTCGAGTGAGACCCAGTACTTC
>TRBJ2-3|.|TRBV7-7|.
CASIVAPGTADTDTQYF
TGTGCTAGCATCGTAGCCCCCGGGACCGCAGACACAGATACGCAGTATTTT
>TRBJ2-1|.|TRBV11-3|.
CASSLLNRGEQFF
TGTGCCAGCAGCCTTCTGAATCGGGGTGAGCAGTTCTTC
>TRBJ1-1|once|TRBV27|.
CASSKGRGNTEAFF
TGTGCCAGCAGTAAGGGACGGGGCAACACTGAAGCTTTCTTT
>TRBJ2-5|.|TRBV5-5|.
CASSLSGVLGQETQYF
TGTGCCAGCAGCTTGTCAGGGGTATTGGGCCAAGAGACCCAGTACTTC
>TRBJ2-5|.|TRBV10-3|.
CAISEMVREETQYF
TGTGCCATCAGTGAGATGGTCAGAGAAGAGACCCAGTACTTC
>TRBJ2-5|.|TRBV7-9|TRBD2
CASSLGDYYKETQYF
TGTGCCAGCAGCTTAGGGGACTATTATAAAGAGACCCAGTACTTC
>TRBJ2-5|.|TRBV13|TRBD2
CASSPGLAGESEETQYF
TGTGCCAGCAGTCCTGGACTAGCGGGGGAGAGCGAAGAGACCCAGTACTTC
>TRBJ1-1|few|TRBV6-6|.
CASSETGGGTEAFF
TGTGCCAGCAGCGAGACCGGGGGAGGCACTGAAGCTTTCTTT
>TRBJ1-2|.|TRBV11-1|.
CASSLIVGNGYTF
TGTGCCAGCAGCTTAATCGTAGGGAATGGCTACACCTTC
>TRBJ1-1|.|TRBV28|.
CASSSQGGAFF
TGTGCCAGCAGCTCGCAGGGAGGAGCTTTCTTT
>TRBJ2-2|.|TRBV11-3|.
CASSGGPGELFF
TGTGCCAGCAGCGGCGGGCCCGGGGAGCTGTTTTTT
>TRBJ2-1|.|TRBV28|.
CASSFGWGDEQFF
TGTGCCAGCAGTTTCGGTTGGGGTGATGAGCAGTTCTTC
>TRBJ1-5|.|TRBV5-4|.
CASSLGAPGGNQPQHF
TGTGCCAGCAGCTTGGGGGCCCCCGGTGGCAATCAGCCCCAGCATTTT
>TRBJ1-2|.|TRBV2|.
CASSEGPWSGTF
TGTGCCAGCAGTGAAGGCCCTTGGTCTGGCACCTTC
>TRBJ1-1|.|TRBV5-1|.
CASRKDEGSGNTEAFF
TGCGCCAGCAGGAAAGACGAGGGGTCCGGTAACACTGAAGCTTTCTTT
>TRBJ2-7|once|TRBV4-1|TRBD2
CASSQGGGSSYEQYF
TGCGCCAGCAGCCAAGGGGGGGGTAGCTCCTACGAGCAGTACTTC
>TRBJ1-5|few|TRBV29-1|.
CSVSRGSDQPQHF
TGCAGCGTTTCAAGAGGGTCCGATCAGCCCCAGCATTTT
>TRBJ1-2|.|TRBV6-1|.
CASRPGTVTSYGYTF
TGTGCCAGCAGGCCCGGAACTGTAACGAGCTATGGCTACACCTTC
>TRBJ1-5|.|TRBV15|.
CATSRERSNQPQHF
TGTGCCACCAGCAGAGAGCGGAGCAATCAGCCCCAGCATTTT
>TRBJ1-2|.|TRBV7-9|.
CASSPGTAEVDYTF
TGTGCCAGCAGCCCCGGGACGGCCGAAGTTGACTACACCTTC
>TRBJ2-2|.|TRBV30|.
CAWPGHHTGELFF
TGTGCCTGGCCGGGACACCACACCGGGGAGCTGTTTTTT
>TRBJ1-5|.|TRBV27|.
CASSPRGGIGNQPQHF
TGTGCCAGCAGTCCCCGGGGAGGGATCGGCAATCAGCCCCAGCATTTT
>TRBJ2-5|.|TRBV5-4|TRBD2
CASKTSGAKETQYF
TGCGCCAGCAAGACTAGCGGGGCCAAAGAGACCCAGTACTTC
>TRBJ2-1|.|TRBV30|.
CAWSGEGHRYNEQFF
TGTGCCTGGAGCGGAGAGGGGCACCGATACAATGAGCAGTTCTTC
>TRBJ2-7|.|TRBV5-1|.
CASSLEIGSWHGQYF
TGCGCCAGCAGCTTGGAAATCGGGAGCTGGCACGGGCAGTACTTC
>TRBJ2-7|.|TRBV28|TRBD1
CASRGTGVYEQYF
TGTGCCAGCAGAGGGACAGGGGTGTACGAGCAGTACTTC
>TRBJ2-6|.|TRBV30|.
CAKSGHPYSGANVLTF
TGTGCCAAGTCGGGACATCCTTATTCTGGGGCCAACGTCCTGACTTTC
>TRBJ2-1|.|TRBV10-3|.
CAISDREDNEQFF
TGTGCCATCAGTGACAGGGAGGACAATGAGCAGTTCTTC
>TRBJ2-7|once|TRBV7-9|.
CASSLVASGDDEQYF
TGTGCCAGCAGCTTAGTGGCGTCAGGGGACGACGAGCAGTACTTC
>TRBJ1-6|.|TRBV5-1|TRBD1
CASSSQDRGAYNSPLHF
TGCGCCAGCAGCTCCCAAGACAGGGGCGCCTATAATTCACCCCTCCACTTT
>TRBJ2-7|.|TRBV7-2|TRBD1
CASSYRQGASDEQYF
TGTGCCAGCAGCTATCGACAGGGGGCGAGCGACGAGCAGTACTTC
>TRBJ2-3|.|TRBV7-3|.
CASSFTGTSTDTQYF
TGTGCCAGCAGCTTCACAGGCACGAGCACAGATACGCAGTATTTT
>TRBJ1-2|once|TRBV5-5|.
CASTLTGTNYGYTF
TGTGCCAGCACCCTTACGGGCACCAACTATGGCTACACCTTC
>TRBJ1-2|.|TRBV6-1|.
CASSERKGGGYTF
TGTGCCAGCAGTGAAAGGAAAGGAGGAGGCTACACCTTC
>TRBJ1-3|.|TRBV13|.
CASSLVGGSGNTIYF
TGTGCCAGCAGCTTAGTAGGAGGCTCTGGAAACACCATATATTTT
>TRBJ1-2|.|TRBV7-2|.
CASSSGWGGRDGYTF
TGTGCCAGCAGCTCCGGTTGGGGGGGCAGAGATGGCTACACCTTC
>TRBJ2-4|.|TRBV6-9|.
CASSTGTANIQYF
TGTGCCAGCAGTACCGGGACGGCCAACATTCAGTACTTC
>TRBJ2-3|.|TRBV5-1|.
CASSLESSYTQYF
TGCGCCAGCAGCTTGGAGTCTAGTTATACGCAGTATTTT
>TRBJ1-1|.|TRBV9|.
CASSVASSGGTEAFF
TGTGCCAGCAGCGTAGCTTCATCGGGGGGCACTGAAGCTTTCTTT
>TRBJ1-2|once|TRBV5-4|.
CASRKVGEWGYTF
TGTGCCAGCCGGAAGGTCGGGGAGTGGGGCTACACCTTC
>TRBJ1-1|.|TRBV9|.
CASSVDYRMNTEAFF
TGTGCCAGCAGCGTAGACTACAGAATGAACACTGAAGCTTTCTTT
>TRBJ2-5|.|TRBV5-1|.
CASGYGQQETQYF
TGCGCCAGCGGATACGGACAGCAAGAGACCCAGTACTTC
>TRBJ2-5|.|TRBV7-7|.
CASSRGGNLQQTQYF
TGTGCCAGCAGCCGTGGCGGGAACCTCCAACAGACCCAGTACTTC
>TRBJ1-3|.|TRBV7-2|.
CASSLYGGGDSGNTIYF
TGTGCCAGCAGCTTATATGGAGGGGGAGACTCTGGAAACACCATATATTTT
>TRBJ2-1|.|TRBV5-1|.
CASSASLQRTFNNEQFF
TGCGCCAGCAGCGCAAGCCTCCAACGAACTTTTAACAATGAGCAGTTCTTC
>TRBJ1-4|.|TRBV30|.
CAWSRRSNEKLFF
TGTGCCTGGAGCAGAAGATCAAATGAAAAACTGTTTTTT
>TRBJ2-7|once|TRBV11-3|.
CASSLEDLSSYEQYF
TGTGCCAGCAGCTTAGAGGACTTGAGCTCCTACGAGCAGTACTTC
>TRBJ2-1|.|TRBV2|TRBD2
CASKRTSGSTYNEQFF
TGTGCCAGCAAAAGGACTAGCGGTTCTACCTACAATGAGCAGTTCTTC
>TRBJ1-1|once|TRBV5-1|.
CASKQGTGTEAFF
TGCGCCAGCAAACAGGGTACAGGAACTGAAGCTTTCTTT
>TRBJ2-1|.|TRBV6-5|.
CASSYQRNNEQFF
TGTGCCAGCAGTTACCAGAGGAACAATGAGCAGTTCTTC
>TRBJ1-4|.|TRBV19|.
CASSVGPGTVGEKLFF
TGTGCCAGTAGTGTCGGTCCGGGCACAGTAGGTGAAAAACTGTTTTTT